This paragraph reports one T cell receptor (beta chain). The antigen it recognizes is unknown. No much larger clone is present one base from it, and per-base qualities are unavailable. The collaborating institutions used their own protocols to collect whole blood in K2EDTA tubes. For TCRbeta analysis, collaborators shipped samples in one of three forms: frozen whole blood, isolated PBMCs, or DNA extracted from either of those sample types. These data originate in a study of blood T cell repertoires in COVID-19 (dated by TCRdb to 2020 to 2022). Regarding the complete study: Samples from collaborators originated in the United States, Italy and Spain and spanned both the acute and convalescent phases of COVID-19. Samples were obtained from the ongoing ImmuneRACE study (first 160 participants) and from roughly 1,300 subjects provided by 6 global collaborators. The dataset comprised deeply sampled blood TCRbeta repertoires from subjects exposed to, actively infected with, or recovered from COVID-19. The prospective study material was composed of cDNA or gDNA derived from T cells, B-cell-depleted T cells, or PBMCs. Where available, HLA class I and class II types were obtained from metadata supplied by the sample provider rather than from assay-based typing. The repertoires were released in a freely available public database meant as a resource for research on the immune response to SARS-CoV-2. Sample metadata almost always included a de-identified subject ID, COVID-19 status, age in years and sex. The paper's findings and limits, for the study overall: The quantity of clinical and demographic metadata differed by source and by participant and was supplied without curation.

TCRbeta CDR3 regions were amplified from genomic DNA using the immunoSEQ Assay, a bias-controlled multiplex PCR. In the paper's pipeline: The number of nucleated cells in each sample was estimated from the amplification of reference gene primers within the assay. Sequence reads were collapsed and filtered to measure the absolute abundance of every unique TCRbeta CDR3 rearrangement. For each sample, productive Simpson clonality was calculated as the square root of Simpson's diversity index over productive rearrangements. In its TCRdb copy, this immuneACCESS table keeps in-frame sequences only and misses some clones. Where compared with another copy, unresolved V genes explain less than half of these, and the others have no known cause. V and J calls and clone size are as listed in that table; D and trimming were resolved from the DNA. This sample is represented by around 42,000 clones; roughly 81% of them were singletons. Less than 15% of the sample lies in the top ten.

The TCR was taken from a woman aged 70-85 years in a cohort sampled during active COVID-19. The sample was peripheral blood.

CDR3 reads: CASSIGGGQPQHF. The sequenced DNA is TGTGCCAGTAGTATAGGGGGCGGTCAGCCCCAGCATTTT. The chain is made from TRBV19 and TRBJ1-5; 5 matching bases give a weak D call of TRBD1. CDR1 and CDR2 (LNHDA, SQIVND) derive from the germline V gene (reference sequence). V is shortened by 1 base, J by 6 bases, and the region joining them spans 7 bases. Counted from cysteine to phenylalanine, this CDR3 has 13 amino acids. The only DNA kept is the CDR3, 39 bases in frame from the first base.